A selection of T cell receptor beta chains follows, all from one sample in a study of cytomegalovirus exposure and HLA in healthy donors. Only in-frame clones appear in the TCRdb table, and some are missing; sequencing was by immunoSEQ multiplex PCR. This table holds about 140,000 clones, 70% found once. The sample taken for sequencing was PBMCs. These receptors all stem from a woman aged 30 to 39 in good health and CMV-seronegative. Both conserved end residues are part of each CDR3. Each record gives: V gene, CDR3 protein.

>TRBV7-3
CASSQTGRGDEQFF
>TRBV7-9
CASSFQQAQETQYF
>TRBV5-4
CASSNAGDGDTQYF
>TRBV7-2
CASSSGLENSPLHF
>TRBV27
CASSLKGASAAFF
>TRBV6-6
CASSSQGLSNQPQHF
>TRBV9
CASSSQGASYNEQFF
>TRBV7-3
CASSPGGDNEQFF
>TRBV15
CATSRRTGGTDTQYF
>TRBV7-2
CASSLAVQGTDTQYF
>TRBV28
CASSFVRAGSQPQHF
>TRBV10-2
CASNVAGTSGNTGELFF
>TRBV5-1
CASSLRQEGSGGYTF
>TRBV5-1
CASSPWRREETEQFF
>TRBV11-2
CASKKTPSPQYF
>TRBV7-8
CASSLAGRLDYEQYF
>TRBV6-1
CASSEAGSTEAFF
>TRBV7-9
CASSGQDDQPQHF
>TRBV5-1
CASSLVDSNNSPLHF
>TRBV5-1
CASSAGEVTDTQYF
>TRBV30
CAWSPYRDRGWTEAFF
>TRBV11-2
CASSLSPSADTQYF
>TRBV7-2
CASSVGTGVNSPLHF
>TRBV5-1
CASSRGQGNEKLFF
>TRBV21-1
CARRGGFGYNEQFF
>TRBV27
CASSLAAERNYEQYF
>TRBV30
CAWSQGGRVEKLFF
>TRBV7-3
CASSSAGGATEAFF
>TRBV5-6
CASSQADTQYF
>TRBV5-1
CASSYGGGSNQPQHF
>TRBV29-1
CSVDIYEKLFF
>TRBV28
CASDSPIGQSSYNSPLHF
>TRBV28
CASILTGGSQPQHF
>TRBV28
CAIRGTNQPQHF
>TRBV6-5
CASSYSQSNEKLFF
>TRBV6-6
CASSYSMGDKNIQYF
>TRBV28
CASRGQPSSPLHF
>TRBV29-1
CSVGHPQWGYTF
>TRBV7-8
CASSLELAGATDTQYF
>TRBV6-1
CARGLSGDQPQHF
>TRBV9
CASSSLAGGYNEQFF
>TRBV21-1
CAPGGSFKETQYF
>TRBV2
CASSPGPGETQYF
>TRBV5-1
CASSLQGANTEAFF
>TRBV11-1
CAGSPGLAGGSAGELFF
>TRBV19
CASSTSLAGEAYNEQFF
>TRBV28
CATRRQGSYEQYF
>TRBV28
CASNSHGSFYEQYF
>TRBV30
CAWSPNEDSYGYTF